Described below is a single TCR beta chain sequence and its context. The antigen is undetermined. The sample holds other DNA sequences that translate to the same CDR3. The data were obtained in a study of beta chain features in type 1 diabetes. Expressed TCRB transcripts were sequenced because the entire RNA isolate underwent reverse transcription. TCRdb's table, derived via immunoSEQ multiplex PCR, lists solely in-frame clones and lacks some. This table holds a few hundred thousand clones, roughly a tenth found once. General observations from the study: Among all four CD4+ subsets, Type 1 diabetes patients had TCRB CDR3s that were moderately but significantly shorter. In the patient group, naive, central memory and Treg TCRB repertoires seemed more alike than in the healthy donor group. Shorter templates may be favored by PCR, equally so in patients and controls. cDNA sequencing could over-represent cells with high TCR expression.

A sort by CD45RO/CCR7/CD25/CD127/CD95/CD27 yielded CD4+ naive, central memory, regulatory and stem cell-like memory cells. This CDR3 comprises 12 residues. Per the germline V gene, CDR1 is MNHEY and CDR2 is SVGAGI. V lost 2 bases, J lost 5 bases, and 6 bases lay in between. The chain links TRBV6-5 to TRBJ1-2, with D possibly matching TRBD1 (5 bases). The sequenced sample consisted of central memory CD4+ T cells from blood. The sequence was collected from a man aged 25-45 years with type 1 diabetes. The CDR3 DNA is TGTGCCAGCAGTTACAAGGGGTATGGCTACACCTTC. The encoded protein is CASSYKGYGYTF.